These 12 T cell receptor beta chains share one sample of origin, sequenced in a study of Graves' ophthalmopathy and Graves' hyperthyroidism. The sequenced template was RNA, covering the TCR beta CDR3 region. HTBI primers were employed in first-round RT-PCR, then a second-round multiplex PCR followed. TCRdb processed the multiplex PCR reads anew with MiXCR; each CDR3 protein has one entry. Found here are about 740,000 distinct CDR3 sequences, 35% to 50% of them singletons; the top ten hold around 40%. The sample taken for sequencing was peripheral blood. These receptors all come from an adult man with Graves' ophthalmopathy.

The V gene is TRBV7-9, the J gene TRBJ2-7; perhaps TRBD2 as D (5 bases). The CDR3 length is 15 residues. Germline loops: CDR1 SEHNR, CDR2 FQNEAQ (reference sequence). V lost 5 bases to trimming and J lost 2 bases, with 16 bases between them. The CDR3 is CASSVGVGLAYEQYF. CDR3 DNA sequence: TGTGCCAGCAGCGTCGGGGTTGGGCTAGCCTACGAGCAGTACTTC.

To note about this clonotype: An end of the junction does not agree with germline; a read error may underlie this. The J gene is TRBJ2-7, the V gene TRBV28, with 8 bases fitting TRBD1. Germline V gene lookup returns CDR1 MDHEN and CDR2 SYDVKM. The CDR3 has 10 amino acids. The CDR3 nucleotides read TGCGCTACAGGGGGCTACGAGCAGTACTTC. It is translated as CATGGYEQYF.

About this clonotype itself: A much more abundant neighbour one base away suggests this may be a read error. This chain links TRBV5-1 with TRBJ1-6; weak D call: TRBD1 (5 bases). The germline CDR1 and CDR2 sequences are SGHRS and YFSETQ. V was clipped by 2 bases and J by 10 bases, with 16 bases between them. This CDR3 contains 15 residues. The CDR3 sequence is CASSFGTLRGSPLHF. CDR3 DNA: TGCGCCAGCAGCTTCGGGACCCTAAGAGGGTCACCCCTCCACTTT.

V is TRBV20-1 and J is TRBJ1-2; 10 nucleotides align to TRBD1. Germline V gene sequence: CDR1 DFQATT, CDR2 SNEGSKA (reference sequence). This CDR3 region has 14 residues. V lost 0 bases and J lost 7; bases outside the gene matches: 5. CDR3 in DNA: TGCAGTGCTAGAGATACGGGACAGGGGTTTGGCTACACCTTC. Encoded protein: CSARDTGQGFGYTF.

This clonotype turned up a few times. The junction does not match germline at one end; this may be a read error. V and J are TRBV24-1 and TRBJ1-5; TRBD1 agrees at 8 bases. This CDR3 contains 15 residues. Germline V gene lookup returns CDR1 KGHDR and CDR2 SFDVKD. CDR3 DNA sequence: TGTGCCAGCAGTTCGGACAGGGTAGGCAATCAGCCCCAGCATTTT. Its protein is CASSSDRVGNQPQHF.

The chain couples TRBV4-2 to TRBJ2-7; TRBD1 or TRBD2 may be the D gene (6 bases each). Trimming shortened V by 2 bases and J by 6 bases, and 11 bases separated the two germline ends. Germline loops: CDR1 LGHNA, CDR2 YNFKEQ. This CDR3 is 13 amino acids long. CDR3 bases: TGTGCCAGCAGCCAACCCGGAGGGGGCGAGCAGTACTTC. Amino acid sequence: CASSQPGGGEQYF.

This clonotype was seen ten or more times. The chain recombines TRBV9 with TRBJ2-5; 14 bases line up with TRBD2. V dropped 0 bases and J dropped 4; count of bases not matched to a gene: 5. This CDR3 has 17 amino acids. The germline gives CDR1 SGDLS, CDR2 YYNGEE. The CDR3 loop is CASSVATGLAGGETQYF. CDR3 DNA sequence: TGTGCCAGCAGCGTAGCTACCGGACTAGCGGGGGGAGAGACCCAGTACTTC. Together with reference TRBV9 and TRBJ2-5, the CDR3 gives the full variable domain: DSGVTQTPKHLITATGQRVTLRCSPRSGDLSVYWYQQSLDQGLQFLIQYYNGEERAKGNILERFSAQQFPDLHSELNLSSLELGDSALYFCASSVATGLAGGETQYFGPGTRLLVL.

The chain is built from TRBV24-1 and TRBJ1-5; no definite D call. Deletions cut 4 bases from V and 1 base from J, with 10 bases between. The CDR3 sequence is 15 residues long. The germline V gene encodes CDR1 KGHDR and CDR2 SFDVKD. DNA for the CDR3: TGTGCCACCAGTGACCCCACGATAAGCAATCAGCCCCAGCATTTT. This translates into CATSDPTISNQPQHF.

This clonotype came up a few times. The V call is TRBV12-3 or TRBV12-4, the J call TRBJ1-2; 12 bases agree with TRBD1. This CDR3 is built from 13 residues. J lost 6 bases, V lost 6 bases, and 2 bases had no gene match. Here the CDR3 reads CASRGQGAHGYTF. In DNA, the CDR3 is TGTGCCAGCAGGGGACAGGGGGCGCATGGCTACACCTTC.

V usage is TRBV2 and J usage is TRBJ2-3, with D possibly being TRBD2 (6 bases). Germline CDR1 and CDR2: SNHLY and FYNNEI. Trimming removed 6 bases from V and 1 base from J, with 11 bases in between. The CDR3 totals 14 residues. The CDR3 DNA reads as TGTGCCAGCAGATCGTCTAGCGGCACAGATACGCAGTATTTT. It translates to CASRSSSGTDTQYF.

This clonotype was found many times. This chain joins TRBV7-6 and TRBJ2-5; D not certain. Germline-derived CDR1 and CDR2 are SGHVS and FNYEAQ. The CDR3 has 13 amino acids. Trimming stripped 6 bases from V and 5 bases from J, with 13 bases between. CDR3 nucleotide sequence: TGTGCCAGCAGTCCGGCCAACTCGGAGACCCAGTACTTC. Translation gives CASSPANSETQYF.

The rearrangement uses TRBV20-1 and TRBJ1-4; possibly TRBD1 for D (5 bases). CDR1 is DFQATT, CDR2 SNEGSKA, per germline (reference sequence). The CDR3 runs 17 residues. With 6 bases removed from V and 8 bases from J, the gap between germline ends came to 28 bases. The CDR3 loop is CSALSDRGPAKGEKLFF. The CDR3 coding sequence is TGCAGTGCGCTGTCCGACAGAGGGCCGGCGAAGGGAGAAAAACTGTTTTTT.